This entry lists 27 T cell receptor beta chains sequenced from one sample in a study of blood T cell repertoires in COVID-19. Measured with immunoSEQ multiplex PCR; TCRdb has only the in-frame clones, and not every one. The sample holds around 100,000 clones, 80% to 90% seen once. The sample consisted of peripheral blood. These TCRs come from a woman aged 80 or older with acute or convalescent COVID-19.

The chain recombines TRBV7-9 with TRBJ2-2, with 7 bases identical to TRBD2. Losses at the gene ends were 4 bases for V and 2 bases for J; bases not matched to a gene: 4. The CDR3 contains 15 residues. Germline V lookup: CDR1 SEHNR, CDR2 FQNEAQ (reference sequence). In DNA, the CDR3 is TGTGCCAGCAGCTCGGGACTAACTAACACCGGGGAGCTGTTTTTT. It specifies CASSSGLTNTGELFF.

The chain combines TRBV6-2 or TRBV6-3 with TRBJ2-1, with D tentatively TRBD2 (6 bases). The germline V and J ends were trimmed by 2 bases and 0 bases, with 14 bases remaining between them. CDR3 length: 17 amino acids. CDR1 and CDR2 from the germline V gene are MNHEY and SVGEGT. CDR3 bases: TGTGCCAGCAGTTACCTTGGACTAACCGACTCCTACAATGAGCAGTTCTTC. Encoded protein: CASSYLGLTDSYNEQFF.

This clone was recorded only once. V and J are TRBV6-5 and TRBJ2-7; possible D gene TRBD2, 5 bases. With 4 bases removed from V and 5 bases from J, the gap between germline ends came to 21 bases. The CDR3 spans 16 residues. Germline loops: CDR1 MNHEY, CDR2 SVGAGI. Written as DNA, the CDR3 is TGTGCCAGCAGTTCCCCCGGAAAACTGTCCGGGAACGAGCAGTACTTC. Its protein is CASSSPGKLSGNEQYF.

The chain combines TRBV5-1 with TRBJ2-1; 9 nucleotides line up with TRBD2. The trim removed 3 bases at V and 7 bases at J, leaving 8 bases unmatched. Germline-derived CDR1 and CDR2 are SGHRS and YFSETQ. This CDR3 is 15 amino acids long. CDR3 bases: TGCGCCAGCAGCTCACCTAGCGGGATTGCGAATGAGCAGTTCTTC. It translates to CASSSPSGIANEQFF.

The CDR3 loop reads CASSLDRVTDTQYF. Here the CDR3 DNA reads TGTGCCAGCAGCCTCGACAGGGTAACAGATACGCAGTATTTT. This rearrangement joins TRBV4-2 to TRBJ2-3; 7 nucleotides align to TRBD1. The V gene end was trimmed by 4 bases and the J gene end by 3 bases; junction bases not matched to a gene: 4. CDR3 length: 14 amino acids. CDR1 and CDR2 from the germline V gene are LGHNA and YNFKEQ.

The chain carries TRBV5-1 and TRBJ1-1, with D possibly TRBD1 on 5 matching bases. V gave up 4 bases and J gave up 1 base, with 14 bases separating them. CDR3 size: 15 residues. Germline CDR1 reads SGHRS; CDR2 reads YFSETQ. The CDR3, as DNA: TGCGCCAGCAGCCGGGACGGGAGTACGAACACTGAAGCTTTCTTT. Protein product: CASSRDGSTNTEAFF.

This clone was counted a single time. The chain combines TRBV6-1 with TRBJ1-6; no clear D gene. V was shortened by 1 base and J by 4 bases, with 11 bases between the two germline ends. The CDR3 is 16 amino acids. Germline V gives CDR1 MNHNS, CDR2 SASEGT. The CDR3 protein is CASSEGPTGYNSPLHF. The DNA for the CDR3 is TGTGCCAGCAGTGAAGGCCCGACGGGGTATAATTCACCCCTCCACTTT.

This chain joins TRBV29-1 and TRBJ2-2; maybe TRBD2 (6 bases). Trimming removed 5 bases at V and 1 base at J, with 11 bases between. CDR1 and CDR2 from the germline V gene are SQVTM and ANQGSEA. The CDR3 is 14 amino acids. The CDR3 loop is CSVYPGRNTGELFF. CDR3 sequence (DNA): TGCAGCGTTTACCCCGGGAGGAACACCGGGGAGCTGTTTTTT.

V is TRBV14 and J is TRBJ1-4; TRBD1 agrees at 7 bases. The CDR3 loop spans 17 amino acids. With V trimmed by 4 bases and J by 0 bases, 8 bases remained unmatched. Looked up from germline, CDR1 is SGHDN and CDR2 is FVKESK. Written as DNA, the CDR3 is TGTGCCAGCAGCCGACAGGGTACCCACCCAACTAATGAAAAACTGTTTTTT. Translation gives CASSRQGTHPTNEKLFF.

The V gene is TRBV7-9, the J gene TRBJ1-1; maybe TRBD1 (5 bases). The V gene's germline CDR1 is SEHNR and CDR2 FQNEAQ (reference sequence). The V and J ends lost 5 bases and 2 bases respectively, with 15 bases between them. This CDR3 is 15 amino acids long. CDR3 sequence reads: CASSLQGRTNTEAFF. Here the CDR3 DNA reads TGTGCCAGCAGCCTACAAGGACGGACAAACACTGAAGCTTTCTTT.

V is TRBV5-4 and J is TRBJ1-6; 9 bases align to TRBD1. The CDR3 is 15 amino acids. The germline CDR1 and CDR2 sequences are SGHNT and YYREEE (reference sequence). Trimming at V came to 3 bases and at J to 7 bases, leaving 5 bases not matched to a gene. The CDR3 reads CASSWGGQGNSPLHF. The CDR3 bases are TGTGCCAGCAGCTGGGGAGGACAGGGGAATTCACCCCTCCACTTT.

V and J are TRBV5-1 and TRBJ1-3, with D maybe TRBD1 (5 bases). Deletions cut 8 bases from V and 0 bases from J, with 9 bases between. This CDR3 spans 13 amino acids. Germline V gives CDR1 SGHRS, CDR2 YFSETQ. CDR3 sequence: CASQGSSGNTIYF. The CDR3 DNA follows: TGCGCCAGTCAGGGATCCTCTGGAAACACCATATATTTT.

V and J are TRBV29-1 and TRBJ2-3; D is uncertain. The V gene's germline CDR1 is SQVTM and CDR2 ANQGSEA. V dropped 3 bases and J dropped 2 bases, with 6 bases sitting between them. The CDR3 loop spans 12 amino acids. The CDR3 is CSVDYPTDTQYF. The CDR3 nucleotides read TGCAGCGTTGACTACCCCACAGATACGCAGTATTTT.

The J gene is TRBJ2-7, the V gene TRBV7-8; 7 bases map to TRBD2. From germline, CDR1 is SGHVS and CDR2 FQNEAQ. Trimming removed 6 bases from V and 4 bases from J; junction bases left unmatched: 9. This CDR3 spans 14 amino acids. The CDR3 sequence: CASRRGGVGYEQYF. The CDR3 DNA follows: TGTGCCAGCAGACGCGGGGGTGTTGGGTACGAGCAGTACTTC.

CDR3 sequence reads: CASSYFGPDRSNQPQHF. The CDR3 DNA reads as TGTGCCAGCAGTTACTTTGGCCCGGACAGAAGCAATCAGCCCCAGCATTTT. The rearrangement links TRBV6-2 or TRBV6-3 to TRBJ1-5; perhaps TRBD1 as D (6 bases). The CDR3 totals 17 residues. V lost 1 base and J lost 1, with 14 bases in between. Germline V gene sequence: CDR1 MNHEY, CDR2 SVGEGT.

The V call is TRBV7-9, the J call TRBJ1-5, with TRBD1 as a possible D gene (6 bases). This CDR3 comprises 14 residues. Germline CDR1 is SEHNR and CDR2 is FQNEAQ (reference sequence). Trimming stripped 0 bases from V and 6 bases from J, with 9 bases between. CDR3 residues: CASSLAGGRQPQHF. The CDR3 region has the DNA TGTGCCAGCAGCTTAGCAGGGGGACGTCAGCCCCAGCATTTT.

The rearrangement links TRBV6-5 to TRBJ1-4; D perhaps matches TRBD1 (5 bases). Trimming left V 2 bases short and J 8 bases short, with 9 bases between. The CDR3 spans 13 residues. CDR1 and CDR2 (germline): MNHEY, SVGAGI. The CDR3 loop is CASSYPGGEKLFF. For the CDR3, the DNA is TGTGCCAGCAGTTACCCCGGGGGGGAAAAACTGTTTTTT.

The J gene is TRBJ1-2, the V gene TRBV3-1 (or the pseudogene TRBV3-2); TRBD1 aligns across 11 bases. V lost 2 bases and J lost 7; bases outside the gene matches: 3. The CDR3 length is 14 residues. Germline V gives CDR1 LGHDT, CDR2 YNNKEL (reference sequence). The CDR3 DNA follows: TGTGCCAGCAGCCAAAGGGACAGGGGGTCTGGCTACACCTTC. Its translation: CASSQRDRGSGYTF.

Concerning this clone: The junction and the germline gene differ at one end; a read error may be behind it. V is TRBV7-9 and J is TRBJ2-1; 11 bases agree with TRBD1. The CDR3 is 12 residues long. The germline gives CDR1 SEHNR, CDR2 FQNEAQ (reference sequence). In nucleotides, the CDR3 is TGTGCCAGCAGCTTAGAGGACAGGGGGCAGGTCTTC. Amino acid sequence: CASSLEDRGQVF.

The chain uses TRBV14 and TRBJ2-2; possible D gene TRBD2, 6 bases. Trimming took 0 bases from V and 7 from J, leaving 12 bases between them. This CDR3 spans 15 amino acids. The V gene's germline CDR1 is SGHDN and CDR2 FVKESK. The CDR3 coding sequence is TGTGCCAGCAGCCAAGAACTCTGGGGGGACGGGGAGCTGTTTTTT. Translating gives CASSQELWGDGELFF.

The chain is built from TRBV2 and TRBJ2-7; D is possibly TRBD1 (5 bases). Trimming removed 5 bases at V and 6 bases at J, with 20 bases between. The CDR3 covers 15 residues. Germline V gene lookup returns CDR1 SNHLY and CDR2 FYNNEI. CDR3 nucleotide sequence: TGTGCCAGCAGTCTAAGCAGGGCCCAGTCGAGCGAGCAGTACTTC. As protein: CASSLSRAQSSEQYF.

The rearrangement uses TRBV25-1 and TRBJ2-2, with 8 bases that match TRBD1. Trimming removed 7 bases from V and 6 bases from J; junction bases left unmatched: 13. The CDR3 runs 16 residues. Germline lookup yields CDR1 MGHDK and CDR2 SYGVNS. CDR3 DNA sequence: TGTGCCAGCACTCCAGCTGGGCAGGGGGCCTCCGGGGAGCTGTTTTTT. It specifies CASTPAGQGASGELFF.

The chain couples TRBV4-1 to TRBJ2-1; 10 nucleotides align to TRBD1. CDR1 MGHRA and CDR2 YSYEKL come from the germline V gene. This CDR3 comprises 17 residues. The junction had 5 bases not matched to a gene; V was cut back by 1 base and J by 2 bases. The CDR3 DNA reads TGCGCCAGCAGCCAAGCGCTCGGACAGGGGGCCTACAATGAGCAGTTCTTC. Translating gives CASSQALGQGAYNEQFF.

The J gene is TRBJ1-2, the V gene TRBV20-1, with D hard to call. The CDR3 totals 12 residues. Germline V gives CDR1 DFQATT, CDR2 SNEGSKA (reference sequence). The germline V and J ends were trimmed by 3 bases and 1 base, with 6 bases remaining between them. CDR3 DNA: TGCAGTGCTAGTATCAGTAACTATGGCTACACCTTC. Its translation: CSASISNYGYTF.

For the CDR3, the DNA is TGTGCCAGCAGCCACGGACAGGGAAGAGCGTCTGGAAACACCATATATTTT. It is translated as CASSHGQGRASGNTIYF. The V gene is TRBV7-9, the J gene TRBJ1-3; 8 bases are a match to TRBD1. This CDR3 is 17 amino acids long. Trimming removed 5 bases from V and 1 base from J; junction bases left unmatched: 10. Germline V CDR1 and CDR2: SEHNR, FQNEAQ (reference sequence).

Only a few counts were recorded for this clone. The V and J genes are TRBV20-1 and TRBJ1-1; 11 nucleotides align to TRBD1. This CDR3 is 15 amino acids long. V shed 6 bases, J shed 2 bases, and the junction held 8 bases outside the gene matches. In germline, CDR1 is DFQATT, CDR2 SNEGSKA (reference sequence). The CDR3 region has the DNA TGCAGTGCCAGTGGACAGGGGGCCTTAAACACTGAAGCTTTCTTT. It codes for CSASGQGALNTEAFF.

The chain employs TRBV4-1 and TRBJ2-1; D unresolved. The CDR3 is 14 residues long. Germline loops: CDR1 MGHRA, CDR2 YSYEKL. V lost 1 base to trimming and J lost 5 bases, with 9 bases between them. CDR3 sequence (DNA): TGCGCCAGCAGCCAAGGGGCATGGAACAATGAGCAGTTCTTC. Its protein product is CASSQGAWNNEQFF.